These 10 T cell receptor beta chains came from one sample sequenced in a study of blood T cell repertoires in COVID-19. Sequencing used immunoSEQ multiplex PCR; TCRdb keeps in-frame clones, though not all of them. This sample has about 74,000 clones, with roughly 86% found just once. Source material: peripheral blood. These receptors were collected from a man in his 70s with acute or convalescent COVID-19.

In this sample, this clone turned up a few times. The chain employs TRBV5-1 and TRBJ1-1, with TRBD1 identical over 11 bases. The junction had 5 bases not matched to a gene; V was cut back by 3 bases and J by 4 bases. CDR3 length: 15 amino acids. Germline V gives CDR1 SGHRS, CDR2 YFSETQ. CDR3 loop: CASSSGQGAVTEAFF. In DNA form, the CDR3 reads TGCGCCAGCAGCTCCGGACAGGGGGCGGTCACTGAAGCTTTCTTT.

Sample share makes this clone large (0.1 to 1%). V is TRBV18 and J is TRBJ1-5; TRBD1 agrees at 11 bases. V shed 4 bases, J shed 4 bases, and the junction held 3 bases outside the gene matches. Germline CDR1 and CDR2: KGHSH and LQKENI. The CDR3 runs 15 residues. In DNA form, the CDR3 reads TGTGCCAGCTCACGGGACAGGGGGGGTAATCAGCCCCAGCATTTT. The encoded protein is CASSRDRGGNQPQHF.

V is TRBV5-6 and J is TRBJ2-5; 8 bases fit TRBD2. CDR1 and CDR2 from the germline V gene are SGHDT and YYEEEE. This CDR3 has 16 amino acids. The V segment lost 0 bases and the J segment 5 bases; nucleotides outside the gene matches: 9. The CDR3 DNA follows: TGTGCCAGCAGCTTGGTGGGTAGCGGGGCGCGGGAGACCCAGTACTTC. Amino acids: CASSLVGSGARETQYF.

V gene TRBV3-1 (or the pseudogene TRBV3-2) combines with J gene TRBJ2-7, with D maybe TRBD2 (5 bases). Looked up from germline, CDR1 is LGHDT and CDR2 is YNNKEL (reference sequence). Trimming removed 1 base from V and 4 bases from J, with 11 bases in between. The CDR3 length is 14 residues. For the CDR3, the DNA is TGTGCCAGCAGCCAAGGGGCGGGCCGGTACGAGCAGTACTTC. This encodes CASSQGAGRYEQYF.

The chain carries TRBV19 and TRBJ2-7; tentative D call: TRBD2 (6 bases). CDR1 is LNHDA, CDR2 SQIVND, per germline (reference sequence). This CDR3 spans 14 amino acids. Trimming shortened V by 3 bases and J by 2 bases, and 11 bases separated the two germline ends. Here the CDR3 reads CASSMRDRAYEQYF. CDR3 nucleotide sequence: TGTGCCAGTAGTATGCGGGACCGGGCCTACGAGCAGTACTTC.

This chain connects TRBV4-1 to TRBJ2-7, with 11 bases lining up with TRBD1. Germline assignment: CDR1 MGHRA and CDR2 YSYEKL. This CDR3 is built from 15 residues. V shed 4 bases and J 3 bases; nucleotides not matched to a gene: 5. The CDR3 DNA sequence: TGCGCCAGCAGCCTCAGGACAGGGGGCCTCTACGAGCAGTACTTC. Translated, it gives CASSLRTGGLYEQYF.

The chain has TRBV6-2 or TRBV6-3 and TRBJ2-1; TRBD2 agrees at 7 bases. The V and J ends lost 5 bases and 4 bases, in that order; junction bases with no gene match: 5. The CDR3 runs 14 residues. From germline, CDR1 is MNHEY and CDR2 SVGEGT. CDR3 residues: CASSLASGYNEQFF. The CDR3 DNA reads TGTGCCAGCAGTCTGGCTAGCGGATACAATGAGCAGTTCTTC.

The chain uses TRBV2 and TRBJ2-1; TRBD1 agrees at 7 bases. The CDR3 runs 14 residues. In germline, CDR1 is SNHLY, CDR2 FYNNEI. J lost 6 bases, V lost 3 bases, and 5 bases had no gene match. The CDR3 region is CASSEQQGFNEQFF. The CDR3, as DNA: TGTGCCAGCAGTGAGCAACAGGGGTTCAATGAGCAGTTCTTC.

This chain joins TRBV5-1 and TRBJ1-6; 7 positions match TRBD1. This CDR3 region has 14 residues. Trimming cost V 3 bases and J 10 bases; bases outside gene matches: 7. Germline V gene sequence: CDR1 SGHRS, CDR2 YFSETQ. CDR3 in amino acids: CASSSEGAASPLHF. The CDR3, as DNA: TGCGCCAGCAGCTCCGAGGGGGCAGCCTCACCCCTCCACTTT.

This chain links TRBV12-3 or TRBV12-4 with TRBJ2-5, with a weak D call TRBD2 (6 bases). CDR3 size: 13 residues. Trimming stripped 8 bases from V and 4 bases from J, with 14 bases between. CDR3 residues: CASRRVGGETQYF. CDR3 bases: TGTGCCAGCCGACGGGTCGGGGGAGAGACCCAGTACTTC.